Presented here are 29 T cell receptor beta chains from one specimen sequenced in a study of glioma-infiltrating T cells after dendritic cell vaccination. The repertoire was sequenced with immunoSEQ multiplex PCR; TCRdb's copy has only in-frame clones and lacks some. The data show fewer than 70,000 clones, roughly 84% seen once. Sample time point: after dendritic cell vaccination, including at tumor progression/relapse. Sequencing used blood, obtained after dendritic cell vaccination. The receptor source for this set is a human donor with glioblastoma.

The J gene is TRBJ1-2, the V gene TRBV30; D remains ambiguous. Per germline, CDR1 GTSNPN and CDR2 SVGIG (reference sequence). Trimming left V 1 base short and J 8 bases short, with 11 bases between. This CDR3 comprises 12 residues. The chain's CDR3 is CAWSERILGYTF. CDR3 nucleotides: TGTGCCTGGAGTGAGCGGATATTGGGCTACACCTTC.

The CDR3, as DNA: TGTGCCACCAGCACCTGGGACAGGGGGCGAAATCAGCCCCAGCATTTT. Its translation: CATSTWDRGRNQPQHF. The chain employs TRBV15 and TRBJ1-5; 12 bases line up with TRBD1. Trimming removed 4 bases from V and 4 bases from J; junction bases left unmatched: 5. Germline lookup yields CDR1 LNHNV and CDR2 YYDKDF (reference sequence). There are 16 residues in the CDR3.

The chain employs TRBV5-1 and TRBJ2-1; the match to TRBD2 covers 16 bases. V shed 0 bases and J 2 bases; nucleotides not matched to a gene: 5. This CDR3 is built from 19 residues. Germline loops: CDR1 SGHRS, CDR2 YFSETQ. Here the CDR3 DNA reads TGCGCCAGCAGCTTGGTGGGACTAGCGGGGGGGCCCCCCTACAATGAGCAGTTCTTC. Protein sequence: CASSLVGLAGGPPYNEQFF.

The chain joins TRBV15 to TRBJ1-5, with 9 bases that match TRBD1. Trimming removed 0 bases from V and 5 bases from J; junction bases left unmatched: 5. Looked up from germline, CDR1 is LNHNV and CDR2 is YYDKDF (reference sequence). The CDR3 totals 16 residues. CDR3 sequence reads: CATSRDWTGDDQPQHF. CDR3 nucleotides: TGTGCCACCAGCAGAGATTGGACAGGGGACGATCAGCCCCAGCATTTT.

The chain couples TRBV25-1 to TRBJ1-6; TRBD1 aligns across 8 bases. V shed 3 bases, J shed 10 bases, and the junction held 2 bases outside the gene matches. This CDR3 contains 13 residues. Germline V lookup: CDR1 MGHDK, CDR2 SYGVNS. The CDR3 DNA sequence: TGTGCCAGCAGTGACAGGGGGCCCTCACCCCTCCACTTT. It yields the protein CASSDRGPSPLHF.

The chain uses TRBV9 and TRBJ2-2; a weak D match, TRBD1 (6 bases). Trimming pared 4 bases from V and 4 bases from J, leaving 11 bases between. Looked up from germline, CDR1 is SGDLS and CDR2 is YYNGEE. The CDR3 has 14 residues. CDR3 amino acids: CASSPRTATGELFF. For the CDR3, the DNA is TGTGCCAGCAGCCCACGGACAGCCACCGGGGAGCTGTTTTTT.

The gene calls are TRBV10-1 and TRBJ1-2; D is unclear. The CDR3 has 13 residues. Trimming shortened V by 1 base and J by 4 bases, and 7 bases separated the two germline ends. In germline, CDR1 is WNHNN, CDR2 SYGVQD (reference sequence). Written as DNA, the CDR3 is TGCGCCAGCAGTGAGTACGCGAGCTATGGCTACACCTTC. Translating gives CASSEYASYGYTF.

J is TRBJ2-3 and V is TRBV5-4, with no clear D. The length of the CDR3 is 14 residues. Trimming shortened V by 4 bases and J by 3 bases, and 12 bases separated the two germline ends. Germline CDR1 SGHNT, CDR2 YYREEE (reference sequence). The DNA for the CDR3 is TGTGCCAGCAGCAGAGACACCGTGACAGATACGCAGTATTTT. Encoded protein: CASSRDTVTDTQYF.

This chain connects TRBV9 to TRBJ2-5, with TRBD1 identical over 10 bases. From germline, CDR1 is SGDLS and CDR2 YYNGEE. The CDR3 runs to 13 residues. The V segment lost 3 bases and the J segment 8 bases; nucleotides outside the gene matches: 4. In DNA form, the CDR3 reads TGTGCCAGCAGCGCCGGGACAGGGGCTACCCAGTACTTC. It codes for CASSAGTGATQYF.

This clone was counted only a few times. J is TRBJ1-2 and V is TRBV7-3; D is possibly TRBD1 (5 bases). V lost 1 base and J lost 3, with 9 bases in between. The CDR3 length is 14 residues. Germline CDR1 is SGHTA and CDR2 is FQGTGA. CDR3 loop: CASSLNPGHYGYTF. The DNA for the CDR3 is TGTGCCAGCAGCTTAAACCCAGGGCACTATGGCTACACCTTC.

V is TRBV28 and J is TRBJ1-1, with D possibly being TRBD1 (5 bases). This CDR3 contains 14 residues. From germline, CDR1 is MDHEN and CDR2 SYDVKM. The V gene lost 4 bases and the J gene lost 1 base, with 10 bases spanning the gap. The CDR3 here is CASSSGLGNTEAFF. The CDR3 DNA sequence: TGTGCCAGCAGTTCAGGGTTGGGGAACACTGAAGCTTTCTTT.

This clone was detected a few times. This sequence joins TRBV6-4 and TRBJ2-5; 7 bases match TRBD1. This CDR3 is 14 amino acids long. J gave up 5 bases and V 6 bases, and 9 bases lay outside the gene matches. Germline V gene data show CDR1 as MRHNA and CDR2 as SNTAGT. The CDR3 is CASRDLTGAETQYF. The CDR3 nucleotides are TGTGCCAGCAGGGATCTTACAGGGGCCGAGACCCAGTACTTC.

J is TRBJ2-3 and V is TRBV5-4; weak D call: TRBD2 (5 bases). The germline V gene encodes CDR1 SGHNT and CDR2 YYREEE (reference sequence). This CDR3 region has 13 residues. Trimming took off 1 base at V and 6 bases at J, with 9 bases between the two ends. CDR3 nucleotide sequence: TGTGCCAGCAGCTTGTACCTAGCCGATACGCAGTATTTT. This codes for CASSLYLADTQYF.

The rearrangement links TRBV19 to TRBJ2-2; D may be TRBD2 (6 bases). Trimming removed 8 bases from V and 0 bases from J, with 10 bases in between. CDR1 LNHDA and CDR2 SQIVND come from the germline V gene (reference sequence). CDR3 length: 14 amino acids. Here the CDR3 reads CASWDSSNTGELFF. CDR3 DNA sequence: TGTGCCAGTTGGGACTCATCGAACACCGGGGAGCTGTTTTTT. Looking up the rest from reference TRBV19 and TRBJ2-2 gives the full variable domain: DGGITQSPKYLFRKEGQNVTLSCEQNLNHDAMYWYRQDPGQGLRLIYYSQIVNDFQKGDIAEGYSVSREKKESFPLTVTSAQKNPTAFYLCASWDSSNTGELFFGEGSRLTVL.

The genes are TRBV28 and TRBJ1-2, with D unresolved. The V end lost 7 bases, the J end lost 5 bases, and 11 bases lay between the germline ends. The CDR3 is made up of 12 amino acids. The V gene's germline CDR1 is MDHEN and CDR2 SYDVKM. The CDR3 reads CASNVQPYGYTF. DNA of the CDR3: TGTGCCAGCAATGTACAGCCTTATGGCTACACCTTC.

This rearrangement joins TRBV14 to TRBJ2-1, with a tentative D call TRBD1 (5 bases). Between the trimmed V and J ends, which lost 6 bases and 0 bases, there was a span of 15 bases. The CDR3 contains 16 residues. CDR1 is SGHDN, CDR2 FVKESK, per germline. CDR3 DNA: TGTGCCAGCAGACTTACAGGTGAGAGCTCCTACAATGAGCAGTTCTTC. As protein: CASRLTGESSYNEQFF.

The chain links TRBV13 to TRBJ1-1; D call uncertain. The germline V gene has CDR1 PRHDT and CDR2 FYEKMQ (reference sequence). There are 15 residues in the CDR3. V gave up 5 bases and J gave up 0 bases, with 13 bases separating them. CDR3 DNA: TGTGCCAGCAGCCCGAGAACAGTAATGAACACTGAAGCTTTCTTT. As protein: CASSPRTVMNTEAFF.

This clone appeared a single time. The rearrangement joins TRBV27 to TRBJ2-7; tentatively, D is TRBD2 (6 bases). The CDR3 length is 14 residues. The V gene's germline CDR1 is MNHEY and CDR2 SMNVEV (reference sequence). Trimming took off 5 bases at V and 3 bases at J, with 14 bases between the two ends. The CDR3 sequence: CASSPGGNGYEQYF. CDR3 DNA sequence: TGTGCCAGCAGTCCGGGCGGGAACGGCTACGAGCAGTACTTC.

The chain recombines TRBV10-1 with TRBJ1-2, with D possibly matching TRBD1 (6 bases). This CDR3 contains 16 residues. V gave up 2 bases and J gave up 0 bases, with 13 bases separating them. Germline V gene lookup returns CDR1 WNHNN and CDR2 SYGVQD (reference sequence). CDR3 nucleotides: TGCGCCAGCAGTGAGCACAGGGAGGGATCTAACTATGGCTACACCTTC. Its translation is CASSEHREGSNYGYTF.

The gene calls are TRBV2 and TRBJ2-3; possibly TRBD2 for D (6 bases). V was shortened by 8 bases and J by 5 bases, with 17 bases between the two germline ends. There are 14 residues in the CDR3. Per germline, CDR1 SNHLY and CDR2 FYNNEI. The CDR3 region is CASGPRGSGDTQYF. Here the CDR3 DNA reads TGTGCCAGCGGGCCGAGGGGTAGCGGAGATACGCAGTATTTT.

The chain is built from TRBV13 and TRBJ2-5, with a weak D call TRBD2 (6 bases). The germline CDR1 and CDR2 sequences are PRHDT and FYEKMQ (reference sequence). Trimming removed 6 bases at V and 4 bases at J, with 24 bases between. The CDR3 is 17 amino acids. This chain's CDR3 is CASRYSRDSTYRETQYF. The CDR3, as DNA: TGTGCCAGCAGATACAGCCGGGACTCAACCTACCGAGAGACCCAGTACTTC.

The V gene is TRBV4-1, the J gene TRBJ2-3; possible D gene TRBD1, 5 bases. This CDR3 comprises 15 residues. Germline CDR1 and CDR2: MGHRA and YSYEKL. Trimming shortened V by 1 base and J by 4 bases, and 12 bases separated the two germline ends. Here the CDR3 DNA reads TGCGCCAGCAGCCAAGGGATTACAGGCCCAGATACGCAGTATTTT. Translation gives CASSQGITGPDTQYF.

The rearrangement joins TRBV2 to TRBJ2-1; D is possibly TRBD1 (6 bases). Trimming left V 4 bases short and J 5 bases short, with 15 bases between. In germline, CDR1 is SNHLY, CDR2 FYNNEI. The CDR3 contains 15 residues. As DNA, the CDR3 is TGTGCCAGCAGTGGGATAAGCAGGGGAGACAATGAGCAGTTCTTC. Translation: CASSGISRGDNEQFF.

The chain has TRBV19 and TRBJ1-4, with TRBD1 matching 8 bases. Germline CDR1 is LNHDA and CDR2 is SQIVND (reference sequence). V gave up 5 bases and J gave up 3 bases; unmatched junction bases: 2. The CDR3 covers 14 residues. The CDR3 loop reads CASSDRGPNEKLFF. In nucleotides, the CDR3 is TGTGCCAGTAGTGACAGGGGTCCTAATGAAAAACTGTTTTTT.

This sequence joins TRBV2 and TRBJ2-5; tentatively, D is TRBD2 (7 bases). CDR1 SNHLY and CDR2 FYNNEI come from the germline V gene. The CDR3 runs 11 residues. Trimming stripped 8 bases from V and 9 bases from J, with 13 bases between. CDR3 DNA: TGTGCCAGCGGGGGGGGGCTAGCCCAGTACTTC. This sequence encodes CASGGGLAQYF.

The V and J genes are TRBV7-9 and TRBJ1-6; D remains ambiguous. With 5 bases removed from V and 6 bases from J, the gap between germline ends came to 8 bases. The germline gives CDR1 SEHNR, CDR2 FQNEAQ (reference sequence). The CDR3 has 13 residues. The CDR3 sequence: CASSGSGNSPLHF. In nucleotides, the CDR3 is TGTGCCAGCAGCGGGAGTGGTAATTCACCCCTCCACTTT.

The chain recombines TRBV6-1 with TRBJ1-1; D perhaps matches TRBD1 (6 bases). The CDR3 contains 12 residues. Trimming stripped 1 base from V and 6 bases from J, with 6 bases between. In germline, CDR1 is MNHNS, CDR2 SASEGT. CDR3 sequence reads: CASSEGTAEAFF. In nucleotides, the CDR3 is TGTGCCAGCAGTGAAGGGACAGCTGAAGCTTTCTTT.

The genes are TRBV6-5 and TRBJ2-7, with D possibly TRBD1 on 5 matching bases. V lost 5 bases and J lost 6, with 8 bases in between. CDR1 MNHEY and CDR2 SVGAGI come from the germline V gene. This CDR3 comprises 11 residues. The CDR3 nucleotides are TGTGCCAGCAGTCAGGGCGGCGAGCAGTACTTC. Translation: CASSQGGEQYF.

CDR3 residues: CASSLRDLGIGTQYF. In DNA, the CDR3 is TGTGCCAGCAGCCTCCGGGACTTGGGGATTGGTACGCAGTATTTT. The rearrangement uses TRBV11-2 and TRBJ2-3; tentatively, D is TRBD2 (6 bases). CDR1 and CDR2 from the germline V gene are SGHAT and FQNNGV. V was trimmed by 5 bases and J by 8 bases, leaving 20 bases between them. The CDR3 spans 15 residues.